Shown below are 22 T cell receptor beta chains from a single sample sequenced in a study of breast tumors, draining lymph nodes, adjacent tissues. TCRdb independently ran MiXCR on the multiplex PCR reads; one entry per CDR3 protein. The sample holds about 140,000 distinct CDR3 sequences, around a third seen once. Breast cancer patients provided tissue from their axillary draining lymph nodes. Sequenced material: axillary lymph node tissue. The source is a female donor with breast cancer. Some clones in this sample may be carry-over from other donors' samples.

With regard to this clonotype: A read error may account for a junction end that differs from germline. The genes are TRBV25-1 and TRBJ1-5; D is undetermined. The CDR3 has 14 residues. Germline CDR1 MGHDK, CDR2 SYGVNS. CDR3: CASSGPYSNQPRHF. For the CDR3, the DNA is TGTGCCAGCAGCGGACCTTATAGCAACCAGCCCCGGCATTTT.

On this clonotype: This may be a read error, as it is one base from a much larger clone. The genes are TRBV18 and TRBJ1-5, with D possibly TRBD1 on 6 matching bases. The CDR3 is 14 residues long. The germline V gene has CDR1 KGHSH and CDR2 LQKENI. The CDR3 protein is CAGSLQDRDQPQHF. CDR3 DNA: TGTGCCGGCTCACTCCAGGACAGAGATCAGCCCCAGCATTTT.

Concerning this clonotype: Given a much more abundant clone one base away, this may be a read error. V and J are TRBV27 and TRBJ2-7; D possibly corresponds to TRBD1 (6 bases). The CDR3 loop spans 13 amino acids. The germline gives CDR1 MNHEY, CDR2 SMNVEV (reference sequence). The CDR3 DNA follows: TGTGCCGGCAGAAGACAGGTCTCCTACGAGCAGTACTTC. Translating gives CAGRRQVSYEQYF.

This clonotype was observed at least ten times. The CDR3 is CASRAVASNQPQHF. In nucleotides, the CDR3 is TGTGCCAGTAGGGCAGTGGCTAGCAATCAGCCCCAGCATTTT. The V gene is TRBV19, the J gene TRBJ1-5; D is undetermined. Germline loops: CDR1 LNHDA, CDR2 SQIVND (reference sequence). The CDR3 loop spans 14 amino acids. Between the trimmed V and J ends, which lost 6 bases and 0 bases, there was a span of 9 bases.

V gene TRBV25-1 combines with J gene TRBJ1-3; D unclear. The CDR3 runs to 15 residues. Looked up from germline, CDR1 is MGHDK and CDR2 is SYGVNS. V lost 8 bases and J lost 8, with 22 bases in between. The CDR3 loop reads CASEGNVVPGYTIYF. CDR3 nucleotide sequence: TGTGCCAGCGAAGGGAATGTTGTTCCCGGCTACACCATATATTTT.

As for this clonotype: A clone one base away is much larger, so this may be a read error. This chain uses TRBV18 with TRBJ2-3, with 12 bases aligning to TRBD1. This CDR3 is built from 16 residues. Germline V gene data show CDR1 as KGHSH and CDR2 as LQKENI. Here the CDR3 DNA reads TGTGCCAGCTCACCACTGGGGACAGGGGGCACAGATACGCATTATTTT. It specifies CASSPLGTGGTDTHYF.

This clonotype came up many times. The chain joins TRBV24-1 to TRBJ2-1, with 11 nucleotides matching TRBD1. Germline-derived CDR1 and CDR2 are KGHDR and SFDVKD. CDR3 length: 15 residues. The V gene end was trimmed by 4 bases and the J gene end by 9 bases; junction bases not matched to a gene: 7. CDR3 nucleotides: TGTGCCACCAGTGACCCGGACAGGGGGCTGGGTGAGCAGTTCTTC. It codes for CATSDPDRGLGEQFF.

As concerns this clonotype: A read error is possible here, since a much larger clone lies one base away. V gene TRBV20-1 combines with J gene TRBJ2-3; 8 nucleotides align to TRBD2. CDR3 size: 13 residues. The germline gives CDR1 DFQATT, CDR2 SNEGSKA (reference sequence). CDR3 sequence: CSASGGLTGTQYF. CDR3 DNA sequence: TGCAGTGCGAGCGGGGGCCTTACAGGTACGCAGTATTTT.

This clonotype has ten or more counts. The chain carries TRBV4-1 and TRBJ1-6; 10 bases align to TRBD1. The CDR3 sequence is 15 residues long. From germline, CDR1 is MGHRA and CDR2 YSYEKL. V trimming: 3 bases; J trimming: 8 bases; junction bases outside the gene matches: 4. CDR3 loop: CASSHKDRGDSPLHF. The CDR3 nucleotides are TGCGCCAGCAGCCATAAGGACAGGGGGGATTCACCCCTCCACTTT.

As regards this clonotype: This may be a read error: a much more frequent sequence differs by one nucleotide. The V and J genes are TRBV7-8 and TRBJ2-5; D possibly matches TRBD1 or TRBD2 (7 bases each). The CDR3 covers 18 residues. Germline CDR1 and CDR2: SGHVS and FQNEAQ. The CDR3 bases are TGTGCCAGCAGCCCCGGGACAGCGGGGTGGGGTTCCCAACAGACCCAGTACTTC. The encoded protein is CASSPGTAGWGSQQTQYF. Full variable domain (outside the CDR3, taken from reference TRBV7-8 and TRBJ2-5): GAGVSQSPRYKVAKRGQDVALRCDPISGHVSLFWYQQALGQGPEFLTYFQNEAQLDKSGLPSDRFFAERPEGSVSTLKIQRTQQEDSAVYLCASSPGTAGWGSQQTQYFGPGTRLLVL.

At least ten counts were recorded for this clonotype. The V and J genes are TRBV5-1 and TRBJ1-4; D might be TRBD1 (5 bases). The germline CDR1 and CDR2 sequences are SGHRS and YFSETQ. Trimming cost V 4 bases and J 4 bases, with 11 bases left between them. The CDR3 is 14 amino acids. The chain's CDR3 is CASSRDGYNEKLFF. CDR3 coding DNA: TGCGCCAGCAGCCGGGACGGTTATAATGAAAAACTGTTTTTT.

V is TRBV10-1 and J is TRBJ2-1; possibly TRBD1 or TRBD2 for D (6 bases each). This CDR3 spans 14 amino acids. CDR1 is WNHNN, CDR2 SYGVQD, per germline (reference sequence). Trimming cost V 8 bases and J 15 bases, with 26 bases left between them. CDR3 region: CASQNPTRGAALFF. CDR3 bases: TGCGCCAGCCAGAACCCGACTAGGGGGGCGGCTTTGTTCTTC.

This clonotype has at least ten counts. The chain recombines TRBV7-9 with TRBJ2-7; D call uncertain. The germline gives CDR1 SEHNR, CDR2 FQNEAQ (reference sequence). The CDR3 sequence is 11 residues long. V was shortened by 1 base and J by 4 bases, with 2 bases between the two germline ends. The CDR3 loop is CASSLEYEQYF. As DNA, the CDR3 is TGTGCCAGCAGCTTAGAATACGAGCAGTACTTC.

This clonotype was counted between two and nine times. This chain joins TRBV19 and TRBJ1-1; 10 bases line up with TRBD1. The junction had 9 bases not matched to a gene; V was cut back by 0 bases and J by 5 bases. This CDR3 is 17 amino acids long. CDR1 is LNHDA, CDR2 SQIVND, per germline (reference sequence). The CDR3 region has the DNA TGTGCCAGTAGTATAGATCTATTTGGGACAGGGGAAACTGAAGCTTTCTTT. Its translation is CASSIDLFGTGETEAFF.

This clonotype was detected only a few times. This chain connects TRBV2 to TRBJ1-1; TRBD1 agrees at 7 bases. V lost 8 bases and J lost 0; bases outside the gene matches: 3. In germline, CDR1 is SNHLY, CDR2 FYNNEI. The CDR3 has 13 residues. The CDR3 bases are TGTGCCAGCGGGACAGATATGAACACTGAAGCTTTCTTT. It translates to CASGTDMNTEAFF.

Concerning this clonotype itself: This may stem from a read error, because a much larger clone lies one nucleotide away. The CDR3 nucleotides read TGTGCCAGCAGCCAAGCCCTAGCCGCTGGTGCGCAGTTCTTC. Residues: CASSQALAAGAQFF. This chain joins TRBV3-1 and TRBJ2-1; perhaps TRBD2 as D (5 bases). The CDR3 loop spans 14 amino acids. CDR1 and CDR2 from the germline V gene are LGHDT and YNNKEL (reference sequence). Trimming stripped 1 base from V and 12 bases from J, with 16 bases between.

This chain links TRBV7-2 with TRBJ1-3, with a tentative D call TRBD1 (5 bases). Germline CDR1 is SGHTA and CDR2 is FQGNSA. There are 16 residues in the CDR3. Trimming cost V 3 bases and J 0 bases, with 12 bases left between them. The CDR3 loop is CASSFGRDGSGNTIYF. CDR3 nucleotides: TGTGCCAGCAGCTTCGGAAGGGACGGCTCTGGAAACACCATATATTTT.

This clonotype was recorded at least ten times. This chain joins TRBV3-1 and TRBJ2-1; 11 bases are a match to TRBD1. The trim removed 6 bases at V and 5 bases at J, leaving 9 bases unmatched. In germline, CDR1 is LGHDT, CDR2 YNNKEL (reference sequence). The CDR3 has 16 residues. CDR3 region: CASRPRDRGRNNEQFF. The CDR3, as DNA: TGTGCCAGCAGACCCAGGGACAGGGGGAGGAACAATGAGCAGTTCTTC.

The rearrangement joins TRBV2 to TRBJ2-7; 7 bases line up with TRBD2. The germline CDR1 and CDR2 sequences are SNHLY and FYNNEI. This CDR3 is built from 14 residues. With V trimmed by 6 bases and J by 1 base, 6 bases remained unmatched. CDR3 coding DNA: TGTGCCAGCAGCCTCGACGGGGGGTCCTACGAGCAGTACGTC. Its protein is CASSLDGGSYEQYV.

This clonotype was seen repeatedly, ten times or more. This chain uses TRBV6-6 with TRBJ1-6; maybe TRBD1 (6 bases). V was shortened by 6 bases and J by 10 bases, with 19 bases between the two germline ends. Germline V gene data show CDR1 as MNHNY and CDR2 as SVGAGI (reference sequence). The CDR3 is made up of 15 amino acids. Here the CDR3 DNA reads TGTGCCAGCAGCCGGTTCACGACAGGCCTCTCACCCCTCCACTTT. Its translation is CASSRFTTGLSPLHF.

This clonotype was observed many times. The chain combines TRBV7-2 with TRBJ1-6, with 9 bases matching TRBD1. Trimming cost V 5 bases and J 7 bases; bases outside gene matches: 3. Germline V CDR1 and CDR2: SGHTA, FQGNSA. The CDR3 is 14 residues long. The CDR3 nucleotides read TGTGCCAGCAGCAACACAGGGGGCAATTCACCCCTCCACTTT. Translation gives CASSNTGGNSPLHF.

There are a few counts of this clonotype. The chain employs TRBV18 and TRBJ1-5, with 10 bases lining up with TRBD1. The germline gives CDR1 KGHSH, CDR2 LQKENI. The trim removed 4 bases at V and 10 bases at J, leaving 7 bases unmatched. The CDR3 sequence is 14 residues long. CDR3 amino acids: CASSLSGQGGPQHF. The CDR3 bases are TGTGCCAGCTCACTTAGTGGACAGGGGGGACCCCAGCATTTT.